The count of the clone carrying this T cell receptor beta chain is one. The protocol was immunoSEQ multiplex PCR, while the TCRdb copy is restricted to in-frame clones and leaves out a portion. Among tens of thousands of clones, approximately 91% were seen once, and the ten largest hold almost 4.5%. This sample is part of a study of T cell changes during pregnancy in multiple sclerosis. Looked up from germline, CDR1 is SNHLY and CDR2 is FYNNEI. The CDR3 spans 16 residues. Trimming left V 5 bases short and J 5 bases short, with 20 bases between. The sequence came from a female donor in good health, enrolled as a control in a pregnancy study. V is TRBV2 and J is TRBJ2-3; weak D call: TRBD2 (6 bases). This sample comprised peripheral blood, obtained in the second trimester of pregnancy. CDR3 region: CASSSDYSPGEDTQYF. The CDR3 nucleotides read TGTGCCAGCAGTAGCGATTACAGTCCGGGGGAAGATACGCAGTATTTT.